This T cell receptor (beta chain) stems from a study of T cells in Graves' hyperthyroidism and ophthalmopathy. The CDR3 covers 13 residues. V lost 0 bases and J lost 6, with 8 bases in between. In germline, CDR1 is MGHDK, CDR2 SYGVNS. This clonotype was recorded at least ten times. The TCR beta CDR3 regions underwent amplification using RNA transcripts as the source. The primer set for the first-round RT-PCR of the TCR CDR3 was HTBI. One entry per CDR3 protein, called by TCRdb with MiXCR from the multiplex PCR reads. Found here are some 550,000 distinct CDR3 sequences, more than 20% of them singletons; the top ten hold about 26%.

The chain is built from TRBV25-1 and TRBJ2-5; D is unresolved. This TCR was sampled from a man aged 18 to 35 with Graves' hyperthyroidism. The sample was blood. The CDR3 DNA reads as TGTGCCAGCAGTGAATACGCGACAAAGACCCAGTACTTC. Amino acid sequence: CASSEYATKTQYF.